This T cell receptor beta chain emerged from a study of T cell repertoires in cytomegalovirus infection. Across the study: CMV epitopes that were recently identified and HLA-C-restricted were used alongside well-studied HLA-B-restricted ones. CMV infection and matching HLA type were both indicated by public TCR beta signatures.

Per germline, CDR1 SGHRS and CDR2 YFSETQ. The CDR3 consists of 14 residues. Trimming stripped 2 bases from V and 8 bases from J, with 11 bases between. TCRdb re-analysed the reads in MiXCR, keeping a single row per CDR3 protein. The sample has around 570,000 distinct CDR3 sequences; roughly 42% are singletons. Of note for this clonotype: Its specificity is unknown.

Notes on the study in general: HLA-C-restricted CMV-specific TCR beta clonotypes prevailed in the ex vivo response. Identification of carriers of CMV plus the relevant HLA was achieved through cumulative public TCR beta family frequency.

The sequenced sample was cultured PBMCs, obtained from culture after CMV antigen stimulation. The V and J genes are TRBV5-1 and TRBJ1-6; no definite D call. The TCR sequence derives from a human donor in good health (CMV status not recorded). Some clones in this sample may be carry-over from other donors' samples. CDR3 nucleotides: TGCGCCAGCAGCTTAACAGCCGACTATTCACCCCTCCACTTT. This gives the protein CASSLTADYSPLHF. Drawing the rest from reference TRBV5-1 and TRBJ1-6, the complete variable domain is KAGVTQTPRYLIKTRGQQVTLSCSPISGHRSVSWYQQTPGQGLQFLFEYFSETQRNKGNFPGRFSGRQFSNSRSEMNVSTLELGDSALYLCASSLTADYSPLHFGNGTRLTVT.